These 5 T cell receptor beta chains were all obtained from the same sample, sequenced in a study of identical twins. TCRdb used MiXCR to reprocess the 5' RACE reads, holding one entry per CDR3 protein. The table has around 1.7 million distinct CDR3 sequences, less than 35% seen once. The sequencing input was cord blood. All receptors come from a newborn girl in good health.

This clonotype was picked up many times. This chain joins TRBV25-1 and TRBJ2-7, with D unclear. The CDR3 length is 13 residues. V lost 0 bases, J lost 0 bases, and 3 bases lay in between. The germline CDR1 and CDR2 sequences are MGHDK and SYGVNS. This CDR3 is CASSEYSSYEQYF. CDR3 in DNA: TGTGCCAGCAGTGAATACAGCTCCTACGAGCAGTACTTC.

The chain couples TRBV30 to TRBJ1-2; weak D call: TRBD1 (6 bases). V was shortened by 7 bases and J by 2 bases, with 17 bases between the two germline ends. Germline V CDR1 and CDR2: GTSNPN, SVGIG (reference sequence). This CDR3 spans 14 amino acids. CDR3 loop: CAYLTGPYNYGYTF. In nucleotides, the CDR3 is TGTGCCTACCTGACAGGCCCCTACAACTATGGCTACACCTTC. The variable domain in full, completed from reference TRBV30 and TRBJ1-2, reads SQTIHQWPATLVQPVGSPLSLECTVEGTSNPNLYWYRQAAGRGLQLLFYSVGIGQISSEVPQNLSASRPQDRQFILSSKKLLLSDSGFYLCAYLTGPYNYGYTFGSGTRLTVV.

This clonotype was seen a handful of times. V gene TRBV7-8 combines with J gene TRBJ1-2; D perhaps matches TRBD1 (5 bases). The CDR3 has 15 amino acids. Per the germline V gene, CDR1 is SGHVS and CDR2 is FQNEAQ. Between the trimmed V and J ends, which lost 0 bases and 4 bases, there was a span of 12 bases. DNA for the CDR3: TGTGCCAGCAGCTTAGCCCGCCGGGACGGCTATGGCTACACCTTC. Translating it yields CASSLARRDGYGYTF.

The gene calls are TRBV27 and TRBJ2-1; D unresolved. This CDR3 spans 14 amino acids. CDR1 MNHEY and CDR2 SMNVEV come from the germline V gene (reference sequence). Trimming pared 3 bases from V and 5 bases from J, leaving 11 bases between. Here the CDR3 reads CASSLLRPHNEQFF. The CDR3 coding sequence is TGTGCCAGCAGTTTGCTCAGGCCCCACAATGAGCAGTTCTTC.

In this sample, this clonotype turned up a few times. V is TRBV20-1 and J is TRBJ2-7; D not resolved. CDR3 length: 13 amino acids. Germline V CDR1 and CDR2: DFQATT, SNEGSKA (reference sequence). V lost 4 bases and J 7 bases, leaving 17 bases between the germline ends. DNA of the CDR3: TGCAGTGCTACACCCTTGCGGTCTGGAGAGCAGTACTTC. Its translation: CSATPLRSGEQYF.